The source of this TCR beta chain is a study of blood T cell repertoires in COVID-19. Study summary: COVID-19 samples, acute and convalescent, were from the United States, Italy and Spain. PBMCs, B-cell-depleted T cells, or T cells provided the cDNA or gDNA that made up the material.

Per the original methods: Reference gene primer amplification gave estimated nucleated cell counts. Sequencing used immunoSEQ multiplex PCR; TCRdb keeps in-frame clones, though not all of them. Clone size and V and J calls were adopted from that table, with D and trimming inferred from the DNA. This table holds roughly 100,000 clones, 70% to 90% found once. Deletions cut 2 bases from V and 2 bases from J, with 18 bases between. Per germline, CDR1 SGHVT and CDR2 SQSDAQ. CDR3 length equals 18 residues. V is TRBV7-4 and J is TRBJ1-4, with TRBD1 as a possible D gene (5 bases). This clonotype was obtained from a human donor in a cohort sampled during active COVID-19. The sequenced sample consisted of peripheral blood. Written as DNA, the CDR3 is TGTGCCAGCAGCTTAAGGTTGCAGGGTTTAGGGACTAATGAAAAACTGTTTTTT. It encodes CASSLRLQGLGTNEKLFF.